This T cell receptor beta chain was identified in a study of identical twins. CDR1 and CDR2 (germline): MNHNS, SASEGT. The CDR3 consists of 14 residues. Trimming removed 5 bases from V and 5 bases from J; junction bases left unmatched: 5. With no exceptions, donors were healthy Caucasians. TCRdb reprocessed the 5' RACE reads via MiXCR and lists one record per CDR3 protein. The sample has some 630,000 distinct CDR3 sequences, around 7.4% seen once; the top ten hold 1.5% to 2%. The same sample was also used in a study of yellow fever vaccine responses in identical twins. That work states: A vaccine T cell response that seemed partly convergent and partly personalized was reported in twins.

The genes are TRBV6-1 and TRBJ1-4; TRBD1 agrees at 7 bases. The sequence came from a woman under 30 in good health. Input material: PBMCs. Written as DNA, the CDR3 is TGTGCCAGCAGTATGAAAGGGGGCAATGAAAAACTGTTTTTT. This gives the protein CASSMKGGNEKLFF.